The 22 T cell receptor beta chains below come from one sample, sequenced in a study of human T cells and chemical hapten exposure. This sample's time point: healthy volunteer bleed at 2 weeks. The template was total RNA from unfractionated whole blood. TCRdb used MiXCR to reprocess the RACE reads, holding one entry per CDR3 protein. The sample has some 93,000 distinct CDR3 sequences, approximately 8.2% seen once. Sequenced input: whole blood. The receptors here all came from a female donor in good health. Some clones in this sample may be carry-over from other donors' samples.

The V and J genes are TRBV2 and TRBJ2-7; D might be TRBD1 or TRBD2, each matching 6 bases. This CDR3 has 11 residues. V lost 8 bases to trimming and J lost 4 bases, with 9 bases between them. The germline V gene encodes CDR1 SNHLY and CDR2 FYNNEI. Here the CDR3 reads CASGGRYEQYF. The CDR3 coding sequence is TGTGCCAGCGGGGGGCGATACGAGCAGTACTTC.

Only a few counts were recorded for this clonotype. The chain couples TRBV28 to TRBJ2-1, with D possibly matching TRBD2 (5 bases). V lost 7 bases, J lost 6 bases, and 13 bases lay in between. Germline lookup yields CDR1 MDHEN and CDR2 SYDVKM. This CDR3 comprises 13 residues. The CDR3 is CASKAGQSNEQFF. CDR3 coding DNA: TGTGCCAGCAAGGCGGGCCAGTCCAATGAGCAGTTCTTC.

The sample holds a few counts of this clonotype. The chain uses TRBV27 and TRBJ1-4; perhaps TRBD1 as D (6 bases). V lost 5 bases, J lost 4 bases, and 14 bases lay in between. The CDR3 is 15 amino acids. The germline CDR1 and CDR2 sequences are MNHEY and SMNVEV (reference sequence). The CDR3 region is CASSPRTVYNEKLFF. In DNA form, the CDR3 reads TGTGCCAGCAGTCCGAGGACAGTGTATAATGAAAAACTGTTTTTT. Supplemented by reference TRBV27 and TRBJ1-4, the full variable domain reads EAQVTQNPRYLITVTGKKLTVTCSQNMNHEYMSWYRQDPGLGLRQIYYSMNVEVTDKGDVPEGYKVSRKEKRNFPLILESPSPNQTSLYFCASSPRTVYNEKLFFGSGTQLSVL.

V usage is TRBV29-1 and J usage is TRBJ1-4; D gene ambiguous. The CDR3 is 15 amino acids. V lost 4 bases, J lost 3 bases, and 15 bases lay in between. Per germline, CDR1 SQVTM and CDR2 ANQGSEA. The CDR3 spells CSVAFSTSANEKLFF. The CDR3 DNA follows: TGCAGCGTTGCTTTTTCTACCAGCGCTAATGAAAAACTGTTTTTT. Together with reference TRBV29-1 and TRBJ1-4, the CDR3 gives the full variable domain: SAVISQKPSRDICQRGTSLTIQCQVDSQVTMMFWYRQQPGQSLTLIATANQGSEATYESGFVIDKFPISRPNLTFSTLTVSNMSPEDSSIYLCSVAFSTSANEKLFFGSGTQLSVL.

Turning to this clonotype: With a much larger clone just one base away, this may be a read error. DNA of the CDR3: TGTGCCAGCAGTTATTTGTCATCCACAGATACGCGGTATTTT. This codes for CASSYLSSTDTRYF. V and J are TRBV6-2 or TRBV6-3 and TRBJ2-3; no clear D gene. Germline CDR1 and CDR2: MNHEY and SVGEGT. This CDR3 contains 14 residues.

The chain employs TRBV29-1 and TRBJ2-7; TRBD2 matches 7 bases. Germline trimming cut 7 bases from V and 1 base from J; bases unmatched to any gene: 4. CDR1 and CDR2 from the germline V gene are SQVTM and ANQGSEA. The CDR3 consists of 12 residues. CDR3 in DNA: TGCAGCGGGAGGACTAGTTCCTACGAGCAGTACTTC. The encoded protein is CSGRTSSYEQYF.

The CDR3 protein is CASSVTSEPLLGEQFF. CDR3 DNA sequence: TGTGCCAGCAGCGTTACTAGCGAACCCCTCCTTGGCGAGCAGTTCTTC. The chain recombines TRBV9 with TRBJ2-1, with 7 bases matching TRBD2. The V gene end was trimmed by 2 bases and the J gene end by 10 bases; junction bases not matched to a gene: 15. The CDR3 has 16 residues. Germline values: CDR1 SGDLS, CDR2 YYNGEE.

Ten or more counts support this clonotype. The chain carries TRBV28 and TRBJ1-1; maybe TRBD1 (5 bases). The CDR3 runs to 15 residues. The germline CDR1 and CDR2 sequences are MDHEN and SYDVKM. V dropped 6 bases and J dropped 1 base, with 15 bases sitting between them. Here the CDR3 DNA reads TGTGCCAGCAGAAACCCGGGACCCACGAACACTGAAGCTTTCTTT. This encodes CASRNPGPTNTEAFF.

This clonotype was seen ten or more times. V usage is TRBV29-1 and J usage is TRBJ2-3; TRBD2 might be the D (6 bases). Germline CDR1 reads SQVTM; CDR2 reads ANQGSEA. V lost 2 bases and J 3 bases, leaving 12 bases between the germline ends. The CDR3 covers 14 residues. The CDR3 nucleotides are TGCAGCGTTGAAAACGGGAGAGGGACAGATACGCAGTATTTT. This encodes CSVENGRGTDTQYF.

This clonotype was recorded at least ten times. This chain uses TRBV20-1 with TRBJ2-1; 9 nucleotides line up with TRBD1. CDR1 and CDR2 from the germline V gene are DFQATT and SNEGSKA (reference sequence). The CDR3 is 18 amino acids. The V gene end was trimmed by 5 bases and the J gene end by 4 bases; junction bases not matched to a gene: 18. CDR3 amino acids: CSAPIVPGQGGEYNEQFF. CDR3 DNA sequence: TGCAGTGCTCCTATAGTCCCGGGACAGGGAGGGGAATACAATGAGCAGTTCTTC.

The rearrangement links TRBV7-2 to TRBJ2-7, with D perhaps matching TRBD2 (5 bases). Deletions cut 4 bases from V and 3 bases from J, with 16 bases between. CDR1 SGHTA and CDR2 FQGNSA come from the germline V gene. The CDR3 length is 15 residues. CDR3 in DNA: TGTGCCAGCAGCTCATGGTTAGGAGGCGGCTACGAGCAGTACTTC. This gives the protein CASSSWLGGGYEQYF.

This clonotype was detected a few times. One junction end does not reproduce the germline sequence, and a read error may be involved. The chain uses TRBV12-3 or TRBV12-4 and TRBJ2-1; TRBD2 matches 9 bases. This CDR3 has 13 residues. As DNA, the CDR3 is TGTGCCAGCAGTTCAGGACTAGCGCACCGCTGGGTCTTC. It is translated as CASSSGLAHRWVF.

This clonotype was seen only a few times. The V and J genes are TRBV11-2 and TRBJ2-1; D uncertain. V dropped 5 bases and J dropped 9 bases, with 11 bases sitting between them. There are 12 residues in the CDR3. Germline CDR1 is SGHAT and CDR2 is FQNNGV. The CDR3 reads CASSPEHFEQFF. CDR3 in DNA: TGTGCCAGCAGCCCGGAGCACTTTGAGCAGTTCTTC.

This clonotype was seen ten or more times. The rearrangement links TRBV15 to TRBJ2-1; 8 positions match TRBD1. The CDR3 loop spans 15 amino acids. Germline assignment: CDR1 LNHNV and CDR2 YYDKDF (reference sequence). With V trimmed by 2 bases and J by 3 bases, 3 bases remained unmatched. The CDR3 DNA reads TGTGCCACCAGCAGATCAGGGGGCGTCTACAATGAGCAGTTCTTC. This translates into CATSRSGGVYNEQFF.

This clonotype was seen repeatedly, ten times or more. The J gene is TRBJ2-3, the V gene TRBV24-1; 8 bases agree with TRBD2. Looked up from germline, CDR1 is KGHDR and CDR2 is SFDVKD. V was pared by 4 bases and J by 6 bases, with 17 bases of the junction left unmatched. The CDR3 runs to 18 residues. CDR3: CATSEGTSSGTFRDTQYF. CDR3 DNA sequence: TGTGCCACCAGTGAGGGGACAAGTAGCGGGACCTTCCGTGATACGCAGTATTTT.

In its sample, this clonotype was seen a few times. The chain links TRBV7-3 to TRBJ2-3, with 13 bases lining up with TRBD2. The ends lost 5 bases at V and 3 bases at J; junction bases unmatched: 5. Germline CDR1 is SGHTA and CDR2 is FQGTGA. This CDR3 is built from 16 residues. DNA for the CDR3: TGTGCCAGCAGCGCCGGGACTAGCGGGACAACAGATACGCAGTATTTT. Amino acid sequence: CASSAGTSGTTDTQYF.

This chain joins TRBV23-1 and TRBJ2-7; D is tentatively TRBD1 or TRBD2 (5 bases each). TRBV23-1 is designated an ORF whose function remains uncertain. This CDR3 is 17 amino acids long. Trimming shortened V by 6 bases and J by 0 bases, and 21 bases separated the two germline ends. This CDR3 reads CASRRTRGKLSSYEQYF. The CDR3 bases are TGCGCCAGCAGACGGACACGAGGGAAGTTGAGCTCCTACGAGCAGTACTTC.

J is TRBJ2-3 and V is TRBV14; the match to TRBD2 covers 8 bases. CDR1 and CDR2 (germline): SGHDN, FVKESK. The CDR3 runs to 17 residues. V lost 4 bases to trimming and J lost 1 base; unmatched junction nucleotides: 10. CDR3 bases: TGTGCCAGCAGCCTTCGCAAGCGGGAGTCGGGCACAGATACGCAGTATTTT. This gives the protein CASSLRKRESGTDTQYF.

The rearrangement uses TRBV15 and TRBJ1-5; D remains ambiguous. The CDR3 loop spans 14 amino acids. Germline-derived CDR1 and CDR2 are LNHNV and YYDKDF (reference sequence). Deletions cut 2 bases from V and 2 bases from J, with 7 bases between. The CDR3 protein is CATSRPGGNQPQHF. The CDR3 DNA is TGTGCCACCAGCAGACCCGGCGGCAATCAGCCCCAGCATTTT.

The V and J genes are TRBV18 and TRBJ2-7, with unresolved D. The CDR3 covers 11 residues. Trimming stripped 8 bases from V and 0 bases from J, with 5 bases between. CDR1 KGHSH and CDR2 LQKENI come from the germline V gene. CDR3 bases: TGTGCCAGCGCCTCCTCCTACGAGCAGTACTTC. Protein: CASASSYEQYF.

This clonotype has a count of ten or more. The J gene is TRBJ2-7, the V gene TRBV5-1; D unclear. The CDR3 totals 14 residues. Trimming cost V 0 bases and J 3 bases, with 10 bases left between them. Germline lookup yields CDR1 SGHRS and CDR2 YFSETQ. The chain's CDR3 is CASSLEGFGYEQYF. The DNA of the CDR3 is TGCGCCAGCAGCTTGGAGGGTTTTGGCTACGAGCAGTACTTC. Looking up the rest from reference TRBV5-1 and TRBJ2-7 gives the full variable domain: KAGVTQTPRYLIKTRGQQVTLSCSPISGHRSVSWYQQTPGQGLQFLFEYFSETQRNKGNFPGRFSGRQFSNSRSEMNVSTLELGDSALYLCASSLEGFGYEQYFGPGTRLTVT.

The chain joins TRBV5-4 to TRBJ2-3; D ambiguous. The CDR3 extends over 12 amino acids. V was shortened by 0 bases and J by 7 bases, with 6 bases between the two germline ends. Germline V lookup: CDR1 SGHNT, CDR2 YYREEE (reference sequence). CDR3 sequence reads: CASSLDGYTQYF. DNA for the CDR3: TGTGCCAGCAGCTTGGACGGGTATACGCAGTATTTT.